One T cell receptor beta chain is described in this entry. Its antigen is currently not known. No base-level quality is on record; no much larger clone is a single base apart. The CDR3 numbers 14 residues from cysteine through phenylalanine. Only the CDR3 part of the read is kept: 42 bases, read in frame from the first base. V lost 3 bases and J lost 2 bases; the stretch between them is 10 bases long. In the germline V gene (reference sequence), CDR1 corresponds to LNHDA and CDR2 to SQIVND. The sample is drawn from a study of cytomegalovirus exposure and HLA in healthy donors (TCRdb year 2017). About the study as a whole: An earlier analysis of several hundred of the donors reported approximately 260 Gb of sequence data and 95 million to 130 million unique TCR beta sequences obtained from around 180 million T cells. HLA typing included class I and class II loci at four-digit resolution. In the later analysis, no new phenotypic data were used to find candidate immune exposures; instead, reliance was placed on TCR beta sequences and their occurrence across donors. To decide whether each TCR beta V gene segment behaved as functional or pseudogenic, an earlier analysis of 587 of the donors relied on high-throughput TCR beta sequencing. To predict cytomegalovirus infection status, the study combined high-throughput TCR immunosequencing, statistical association of individual TCRs with disease status, and machine learning. Approximately 300 gigabases of sequencing data and approximately 91 million unique TCR sequences made up an early release that covered under 750 HLA-typed donors. Alongside the repertoire data, information on donor age, sex, ethnicity and CMV serostatus was compiled. A later genetic analysis took genome-wide SNP genotypes for about three fifths of the 666 donors and used that subset as a discovery cohort. A separate validation cohort of about 110 different subjects was used in addition to the 666-subject first cohort. Across some 400 genotyped donors of the cohort, an average of about 240,000 unique TCR beta nucleotide sequences per donor were sequenced, and approximately 17% of those sequences were non-productive. The number of donors typed differed by locus, with 629-630 for A, B, C, DRB1 and DQB1, roughly 520 for DQA1, approximately 580 for DPA1, and over 400 for DPB1. A later analysis re-examined previously published TCR beta repertoires from roughly 720 donors and added high-resolution HLA genotyping to investigate patterns of TCR occurrence. Of the roughly 410 genotyped donors, 81% were placed in the genetic ancestry cluster associated with self-reported Caucasian donors. Roughly 5 DR-DQ haplotypes were handled as single units for association and clustering because linkage in the cohort was strong. The study was designed to test whether signatures of past pathogen exposure could be identified by cataloging public T cell receptors. All discovery cohort repertoires had been generated on a single sequencing platform. The study profiled the T cell repertoires of about 720 subjects by immunosequencing and related them to cytomegalovirus serostatus. What the research found in general, with its limitations: A cluster of highly shared sequence variants was judged likely to be a technical artifact of the sequencing pipeline. According to a later analysis, TCR association rates differed among HLA loci, with DRB1 alleles showing the most associated TCRs and HLA-C alleles showing the fewest. In both the original and validation cohorts, the classifier was reported to diagnose cytomegalovirus status with high specificity and sensitivity. An earlier analysis of approximately 500 of the donors showed that most TCR beta V segments appeared in productive rearrangements either about 87% or about 30% of the time, which broadly matched IMGT annotations. According to a later analysis, most CMV-associated TCR beta chains appeared to be HLA-restricted, and the HLA associations seemed to be driven largely by CMV exposure. Correlated functional status among segregating V segments might be attributable to linkage disequilibrium, but an unknown experimental factor could not be ruled out. Because counts were too low, fewer than 20 rarely observed V segments, including chromosome 9 orphons, were excluded from the earlier analysis of 587 of the donors. According to a later analysis, parvovirus B19, influenza, CMV and Epstein-Barr virus appeared linked to several top co-occurrence clusters. Across donors, most TCR sequences were observed very rarely, whereas some public TCRs were present in many individuals. Presence/absence analyses assumed roughly uniform sequencing depth across donors, an assumption that may not hold. V-gene and J-gene trimming of TCR beta chains was associated with a missense DCLRE1C variant in a later genetic analysis, and the association was replicated in an independent cohort. It was suggested by the authors that the approach could potentially be generalized to other disease states and immunological phenotypes. Assigning TCR associations to individual alleles was difficult when HLA alleles, especially DR and DQ, strongly co-occurred. Because HLA typing was missing for some donors at each locus, association tests included only the typed subset. The only immune exposure information available for the cohort was CMV serostatus. At a false discovery rate of 0.05, a later analysis linked roughly 17,000 TCR beta sequences to specific HLA alleles. This cohort had only TCR beta chains sequenced, and the lack of alpha or paired-chain data limited which features could be detected. The study listed 150 to 200 TCR beta chains as associated with cytomegalovirus. A further reported finding was that TCR beta sequences accurately predicted the HLA-A and HLA-B alleles for most subjects in the first cohort. According to a later genetic analysis, donors in an Asian-associated ancestry cluster had fewer N-insertions in productive TCRs than the approximately 610-donor mean. In a later analysis, HLA-associated TCR beta chains were found to be more clonally expanded and to have lower generation probabilities than equally common non-associated chains. Because the 87-base-pair reads could not distinguish some IMGT-functional V segments, including TRBV6-2 and TRBV6-3, those segments were excluded. In vitro tests confirmed that a few of the cytomegalovirus-associated TCR beta chains recognize cytomegalovirus antigens.

In total, roughly 710 healthy bone marrow donors made up the cohort. Cohort members were all nominally healthy when sampled, although unrecorded immune exposures were likely present. Of the 700 or so cohort members, approximately 300 had a positive CMV serostatus and just over 350 had a negative one, while no CMV serostatus was recorded for the donor. Each donor provided a peripheral blood sample, and peripheral blood mononuclear cells were used for TCR beta sequencing. Genomic DNA extraction from the blood cell samples was performed with the Qiagen DNeasy Blood Extraction Kit. Library prep was done by the immunoSEQ multiplex PCR assay. The multiplex PCR relied on a mix of 60 forward primers for TCR Vbeta segments and 13 reverse primers for TCR Jbeta segments. Amplification of the CDR3 region of rearranged TCR beta genes was performed with a multiplex PCR assay on genomic DNA. On the Illumina HiSeq System, the amplified TCR beta libraries were sequenced as 87-base-pair reads. Per the original workflow: A later analysis counted 75 million to 100 million unique TCR beta chains across the 690 or so repertoires, and about 10 million of these chains were shared by at least two donors. Raw reads were error-corrected and collapsed into unique sequences by a nearest-neighbor algorithm in which closely related sequences were merged to remove PCR and sequencing errors. V, D and J gene segments were assigned by aligning CDR3 sequences to IMGT reference sequences. For a sequence to be retained, at least a six-nucleotide match to both a V gene segment and a J gene segment was required. A rearrangement was called productive if the CDR3 had no stop codons and remained in frame with V and J, and every other rearrangement was called non-productive. Following IMGT convention, CDR3 was defined as the stretch from the second conserved V-encoded cysteine to the conserved J-encoded phenylalanine. In an earlier analysis of 587 of the donors, sequences lacking an unambiguous match to a single V gene segment were excluded. In an earlier analysis of 587 of the donors, a V segment was called functional when productive rearrangements were above 56.7%, and segregating when the standard deviation between donors exceeded 5%. To diagnose cytomegalovirus status from the catalog of TCR beta chain sequences, a statistical classification framework was built. V and J gene assignment, in a later analysis, came from comparing TCR nucleotide sequences with IMGT/GENE-DB human TR gene sequences. In a later analysis, CDR3 sequences and most-parsimonious VDJ recombination scenarios were assigned using the TCRdist pipeline. In a later analysis, every TCR beta chain was defined by the combination of its CDR3 amino acid sequence and its V-gene family, and reads without a unique V-gene family were dropped. In a later analysis, fewer than 650 highly shared, low-generation-probability nucleotide sequences were removed to address suspected cross-contamination and a sequencing artifact. For each public chain, a later analysis derived a clonal expansion index from normalized ranks of inferred template counts within each repertoire. In a later analysis, generation probabilities were computed with a VDJ recombination model fitted to out-of-frame rearrangements, and the resulting probabilities were checked against IGoR. A later analysis scored TCR-TCR, TCR-HLA and TCR-CMV co-occurrence with hypergeometric tests, applying a repertoire-size bias correction to TCR pairs. A later analysis estimated false discovery rates by permuting HLA or CMV assignments 20 times. In a later analysis, co-occurring TCRs were grouped using DBSCAN, with TCRdist sequence similarity added in when clustering inside HLA-allele-positive subsets. Repertoires with fewer than 30,000 or more than 120,000 public chains were left out of co-occurrence clustering, as were a handful of repertoires with anomalous nucleotide sharing. Not all clones reach the TCRdb copy of this immuneACCESS table, which keeps in-frame sequences only. Checked studies attribute under half of the gap to unresolved V genes and leave the rest unexplained. V and J calls and clone size are copied from that table; D and trimming were computed from the DNA. The sample has around 90,000 clones on record, over 65% of them singletons. Approximately 10% of the sample rests with the top ten.

This TCR was sampled from a human donor in good health. The rearrangement combines TRBV19 with TRBJ1-2; a tentative D call is TRBD1 (5 bases match). The sample consisted of PBMCs. CDR3 protein: CASSIRGFNYGYTF. The DNA sequence is given as TGTGCCAGTAGTATTAGGGGATTCAACTATGGCTACACCTTC.